This TCR beta chain was captured by sequencing in a study of blood T cell repertoires in COVID-19. Two consecutive negative NP/OP PCR tests, clearance, or resolved symptoms defined Cohort 3 recovery. In the authors' workflow: Reference gene primer amplification gave estimated nucleated cell counts. TCRdb keeps only in-frame clones here, not all; method: immunoSEQ multiplex PCR. V and J calls and clone size are those listed in that table; D and trimming were worked out from the DNA. The sample gives more than 300,000 clones, roughly 90% of which show up once; about 18% is in the top ten. Trimming took 2 bases from V and 14 from J, leaving 15 bases between them. This CDR3 has 12 amino acids. Per germline, CDR1 MNHEY and CDR2 SMNVEV (reference sequence).

V is TRBV27 and J is TRBJ1-1; no clear D. This TCR derives from a woman aged 25 to 39 who had recovered from COVID-19. Sequenced: PBMCs or T cells enriched from blood (not recorded which). The CDR3: CASSLPCQGGFF. For the CDR3, the DNA is TGTGCCAGCAGTTTACCCTGTCAAGGAGGCTTCTTT.